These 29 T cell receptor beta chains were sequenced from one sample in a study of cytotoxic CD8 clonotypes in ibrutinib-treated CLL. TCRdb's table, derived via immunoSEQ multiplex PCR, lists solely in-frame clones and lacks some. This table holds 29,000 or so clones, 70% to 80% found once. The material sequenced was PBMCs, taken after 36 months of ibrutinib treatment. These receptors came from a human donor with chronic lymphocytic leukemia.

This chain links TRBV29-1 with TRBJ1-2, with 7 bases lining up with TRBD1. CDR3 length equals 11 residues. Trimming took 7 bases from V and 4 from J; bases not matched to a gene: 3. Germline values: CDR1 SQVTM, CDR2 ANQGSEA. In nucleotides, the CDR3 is TGCAGCGCGGGACAGCTCTATGGCTACACCTTC. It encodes CSAGQLYGYTF.

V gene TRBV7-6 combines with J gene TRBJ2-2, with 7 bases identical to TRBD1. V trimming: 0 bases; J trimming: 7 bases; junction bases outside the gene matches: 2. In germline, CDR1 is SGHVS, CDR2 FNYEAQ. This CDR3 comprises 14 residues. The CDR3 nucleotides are TGTGCCAGCAGCTTAGCAGGGGGCGGCGGGGAGCTGTTTTTT. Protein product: CASSLAGGGGELFF.

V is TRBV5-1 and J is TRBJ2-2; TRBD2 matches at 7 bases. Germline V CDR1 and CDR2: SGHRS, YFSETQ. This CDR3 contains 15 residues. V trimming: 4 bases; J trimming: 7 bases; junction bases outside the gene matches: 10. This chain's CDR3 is CASSEEGGRGGELFF. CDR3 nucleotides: TGCGCCAGCAGCGAAGAAGGAGGGAGGGGCGGGGAGCTGTTTTTT.

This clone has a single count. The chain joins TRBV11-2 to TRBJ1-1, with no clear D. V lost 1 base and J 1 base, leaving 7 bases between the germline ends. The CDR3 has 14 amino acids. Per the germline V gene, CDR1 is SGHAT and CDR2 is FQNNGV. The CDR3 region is CASSLVGRNTEAFF. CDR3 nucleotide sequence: TGTGCCAGCAGCTTAGTGGGGAGGAACACTGAAGCTTTCTTT.

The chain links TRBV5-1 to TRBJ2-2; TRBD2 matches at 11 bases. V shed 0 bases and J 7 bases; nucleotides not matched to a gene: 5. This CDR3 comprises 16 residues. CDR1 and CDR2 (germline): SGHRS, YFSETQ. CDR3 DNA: TGCGCCAGCAGCTTGGGGACTAGCGGGCCCCTCGGGGAGCTGTTTTTT. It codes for CASSLGTSGPLGELFF.

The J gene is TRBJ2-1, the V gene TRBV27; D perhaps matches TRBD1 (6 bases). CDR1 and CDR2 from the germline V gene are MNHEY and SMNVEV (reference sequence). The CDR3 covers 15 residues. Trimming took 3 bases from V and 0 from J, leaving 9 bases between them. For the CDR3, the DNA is TGTGCCAGCAGTTTTCGGGACACCTCCTACAATGAGCAGTTCTTC. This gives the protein CASSFRDTSYNEQFF.

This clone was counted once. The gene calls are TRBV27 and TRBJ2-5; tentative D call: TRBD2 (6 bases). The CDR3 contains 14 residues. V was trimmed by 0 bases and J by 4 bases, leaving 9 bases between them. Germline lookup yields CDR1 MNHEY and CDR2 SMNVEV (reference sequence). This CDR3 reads CASSLSAGSETQYF. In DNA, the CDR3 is TGTGCCAGCAGTTTATCTGCGGGGTCAGAGACCCAGTACTTC.

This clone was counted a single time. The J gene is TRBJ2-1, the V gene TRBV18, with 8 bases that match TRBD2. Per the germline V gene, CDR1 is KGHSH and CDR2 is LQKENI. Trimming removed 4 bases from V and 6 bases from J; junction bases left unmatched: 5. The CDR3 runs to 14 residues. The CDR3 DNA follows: TGTGCCAGCTCACTAGCGGGGCCGGGCAATGAGCAGTTCTTC. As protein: CASSLAGPGNEQFF.

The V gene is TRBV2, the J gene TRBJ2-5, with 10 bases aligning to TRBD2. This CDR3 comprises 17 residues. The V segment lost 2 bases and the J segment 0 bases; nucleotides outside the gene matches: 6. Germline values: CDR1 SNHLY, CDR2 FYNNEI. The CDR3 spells CASSELAGGGYQETQYF. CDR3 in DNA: TGTGCCAGCAGTGAATTAGCGGGGGGCGGGTACCAAGAGACCCAGTACTTC.

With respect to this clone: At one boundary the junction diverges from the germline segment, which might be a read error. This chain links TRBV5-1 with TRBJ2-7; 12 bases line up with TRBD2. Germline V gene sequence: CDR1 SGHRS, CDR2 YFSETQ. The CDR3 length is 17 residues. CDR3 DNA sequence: TGCGCCAGCAGCTCGATACTAGCGGGGGGTTCCTCCGACGAGCAGTACTTC. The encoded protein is CASSSILAGGSSDEQYF. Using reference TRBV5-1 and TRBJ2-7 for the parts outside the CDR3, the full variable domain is KAGVTQTPRYLIKTRGQQVTLSCSPISGHRSVSWYQQTPGQGLQFLFEYFSETQRNKGNFPGRFSGRQFSNSRSEMNVSTLELGDSALYLCASSSILAGGSSDEQYFGPGTRLTVT.

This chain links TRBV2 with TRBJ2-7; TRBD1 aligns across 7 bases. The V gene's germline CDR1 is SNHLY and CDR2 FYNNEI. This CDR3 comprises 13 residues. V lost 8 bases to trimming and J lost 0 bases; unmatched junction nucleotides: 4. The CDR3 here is CASRRDSSYEQYF. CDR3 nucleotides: TGTGCCAGCCGACGGGACAGCTCCTACGAGCAGTACTTC.

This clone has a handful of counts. The CDR3 here is CASSPFRGNTYEQYF. The CDR3 DNA is TGTGCCAGCAGCCCCTTTCGGGGAAATACCTACGAGCAGTACTTC. The genes are TRBV7-9 and TRBJ2-7; possible D gene TRBD2, 5 bases. Germline V lookup: CDR1 SEHNR, CDR2 FQNEAQ (reference sequence). The CDR3 is made up of 15 amino acids. Trimming took off 5 bases at V and 2 bases at J, with 16 bases between the two ends.

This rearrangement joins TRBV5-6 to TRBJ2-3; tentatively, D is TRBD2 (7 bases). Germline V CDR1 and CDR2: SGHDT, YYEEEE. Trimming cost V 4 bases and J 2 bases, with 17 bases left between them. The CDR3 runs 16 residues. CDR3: CASSPYGGRNTDTQYF. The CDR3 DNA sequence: TGTGCCAGCAGCCCATACGGGGGGCGTAACACAGATACGCAGTATTTT.

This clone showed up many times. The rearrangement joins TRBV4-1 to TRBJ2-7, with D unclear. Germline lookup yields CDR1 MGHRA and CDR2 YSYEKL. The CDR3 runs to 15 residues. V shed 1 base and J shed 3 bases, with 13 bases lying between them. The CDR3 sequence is CASSQGEWKSYEQYF. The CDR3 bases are TGCGCCAGCAGCCAAGGTGAATGGAAAAGCTACGAGCAGTACTTC.

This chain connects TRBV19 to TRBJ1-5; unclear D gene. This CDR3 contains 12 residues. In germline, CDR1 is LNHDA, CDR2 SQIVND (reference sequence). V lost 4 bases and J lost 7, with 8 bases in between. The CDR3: CASSTPPQPQHF. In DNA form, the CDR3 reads TGTGCCAGTAGTACCCCCCCGCAGCCCCAGCATTTT.

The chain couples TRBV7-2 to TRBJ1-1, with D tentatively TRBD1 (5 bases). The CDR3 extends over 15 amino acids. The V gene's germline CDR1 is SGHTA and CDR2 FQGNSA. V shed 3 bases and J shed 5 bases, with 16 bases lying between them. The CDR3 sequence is CASSFTGLLQTEAFF. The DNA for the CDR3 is TGTGCCAGCAGCTTTACAGGACTGTTACAAACTGAAGCTTTCTTT.

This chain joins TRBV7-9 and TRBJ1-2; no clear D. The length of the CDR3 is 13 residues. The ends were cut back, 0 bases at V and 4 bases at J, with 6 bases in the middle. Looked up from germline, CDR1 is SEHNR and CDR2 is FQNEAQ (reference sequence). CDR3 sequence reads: CASSLAPSYGYTF. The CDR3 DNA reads TGTGCCAGCAGCTTAGCGCCGAGCTATGGCTACACCTTC.

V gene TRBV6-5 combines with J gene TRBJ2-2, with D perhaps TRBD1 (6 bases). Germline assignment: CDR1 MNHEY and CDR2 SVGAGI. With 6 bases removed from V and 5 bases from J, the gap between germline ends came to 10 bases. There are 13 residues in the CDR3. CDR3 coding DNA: TGTGCCAGCAGACAGGGTATAACCGGGGAGCTGTTTTTT. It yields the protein CASRQGITGELFF.

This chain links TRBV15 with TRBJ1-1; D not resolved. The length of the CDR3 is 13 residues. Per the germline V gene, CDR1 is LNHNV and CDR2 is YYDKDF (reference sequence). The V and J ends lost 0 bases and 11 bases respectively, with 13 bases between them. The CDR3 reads CATSRDLGRGAFF. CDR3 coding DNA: TGTGCCACCAGCAGAGATTTAGGACGAGGGGCTTTCTTT.

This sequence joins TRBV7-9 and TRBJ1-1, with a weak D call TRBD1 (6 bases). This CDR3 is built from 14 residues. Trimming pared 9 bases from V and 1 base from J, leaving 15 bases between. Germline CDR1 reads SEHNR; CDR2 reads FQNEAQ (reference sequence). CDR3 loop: CASVGQPANTEAFF. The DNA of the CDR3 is TGTGCCAGTGTTGGACAGCCCGCGAACACTGAAGCTTTCTTT.

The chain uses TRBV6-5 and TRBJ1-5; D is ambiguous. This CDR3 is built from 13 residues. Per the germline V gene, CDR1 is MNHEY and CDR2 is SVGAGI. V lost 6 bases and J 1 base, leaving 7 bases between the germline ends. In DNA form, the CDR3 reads TGTGCCAGCAGAAGGGCCAGCAATCAGCCCCAGCATTTT. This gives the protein CASRRASNQPQHF.

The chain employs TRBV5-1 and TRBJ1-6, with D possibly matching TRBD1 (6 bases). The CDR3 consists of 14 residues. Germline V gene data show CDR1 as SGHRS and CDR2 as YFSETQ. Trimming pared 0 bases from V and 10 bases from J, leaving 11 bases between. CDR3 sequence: CASSLVGAGSPLHF. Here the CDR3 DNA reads TGCGCCAGCAGCTTGGTGGGGGCAGGATCACCCCTCCACTTT.

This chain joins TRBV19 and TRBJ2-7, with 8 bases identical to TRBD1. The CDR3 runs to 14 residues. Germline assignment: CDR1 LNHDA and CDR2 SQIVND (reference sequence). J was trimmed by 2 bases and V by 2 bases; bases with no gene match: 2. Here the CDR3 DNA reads TGTGCCAGTAGTATAATGGACAGGGCCTACGAGCAGTACTTC. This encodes CASSIMDRAYEQYF.

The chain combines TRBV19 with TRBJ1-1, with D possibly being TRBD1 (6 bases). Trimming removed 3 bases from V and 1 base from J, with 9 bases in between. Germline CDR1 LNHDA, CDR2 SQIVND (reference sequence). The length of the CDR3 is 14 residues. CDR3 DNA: TGTGCCAGTAGTATTCAGGGGAGGAACACTGAAGCTTTCTTT. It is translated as CASSIQGRNTEAFF.

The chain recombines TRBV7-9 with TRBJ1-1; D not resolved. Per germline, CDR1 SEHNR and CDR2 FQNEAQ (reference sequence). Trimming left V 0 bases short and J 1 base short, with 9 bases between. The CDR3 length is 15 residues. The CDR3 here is CASSLALGENTEAFF. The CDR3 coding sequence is TGTGCCAGCAGCTTAGCGCTGGGAGAGAACACTGAAGCTTTCTTT. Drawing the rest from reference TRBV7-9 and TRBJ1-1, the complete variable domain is DTGVSQNPRHKITKRGQNVTFRCDPISEHNRLYWYRQTLGQGPEFLTYFQNEAQLEKSRLLSDRFSAERPKGSFSTLEIQRTEQGDSAMYLCASSLALGENTEAFFGQGTRLTVV.

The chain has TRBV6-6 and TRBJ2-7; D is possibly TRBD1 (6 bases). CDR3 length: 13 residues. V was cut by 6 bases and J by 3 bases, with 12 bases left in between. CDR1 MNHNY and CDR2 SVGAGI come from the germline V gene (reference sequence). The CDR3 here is CASSRGQYYEQYF. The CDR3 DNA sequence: TGTGCCAGCAGCCGAGGACAGTACTACGAGCAGTACTTC.

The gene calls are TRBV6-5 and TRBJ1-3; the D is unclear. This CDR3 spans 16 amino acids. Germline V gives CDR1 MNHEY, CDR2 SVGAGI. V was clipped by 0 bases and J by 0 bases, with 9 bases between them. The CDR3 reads CASSYSPALSGNTIYF. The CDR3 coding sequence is TGTGCCAGCAGTTACTCCCCAGCGCTCTCTGGAAACACCATATATTTT.

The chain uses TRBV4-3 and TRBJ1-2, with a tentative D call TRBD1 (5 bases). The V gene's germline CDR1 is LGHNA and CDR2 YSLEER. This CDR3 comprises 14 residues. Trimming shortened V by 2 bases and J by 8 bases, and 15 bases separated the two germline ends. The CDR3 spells CASSQPPGTAGYTF. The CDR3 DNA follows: TGCGCCAGCAGCCAACCACCCGGGACGGCGGGCTACACCTTC.

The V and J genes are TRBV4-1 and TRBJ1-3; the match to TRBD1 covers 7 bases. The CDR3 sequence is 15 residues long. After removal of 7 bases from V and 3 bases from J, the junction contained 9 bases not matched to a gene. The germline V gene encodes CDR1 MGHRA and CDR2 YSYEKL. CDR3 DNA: TGCGCCAGCACCTGGGACAGAGGGATTGGAAACACCATATATTTT. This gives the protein CASTWDRGIGNTIYF.